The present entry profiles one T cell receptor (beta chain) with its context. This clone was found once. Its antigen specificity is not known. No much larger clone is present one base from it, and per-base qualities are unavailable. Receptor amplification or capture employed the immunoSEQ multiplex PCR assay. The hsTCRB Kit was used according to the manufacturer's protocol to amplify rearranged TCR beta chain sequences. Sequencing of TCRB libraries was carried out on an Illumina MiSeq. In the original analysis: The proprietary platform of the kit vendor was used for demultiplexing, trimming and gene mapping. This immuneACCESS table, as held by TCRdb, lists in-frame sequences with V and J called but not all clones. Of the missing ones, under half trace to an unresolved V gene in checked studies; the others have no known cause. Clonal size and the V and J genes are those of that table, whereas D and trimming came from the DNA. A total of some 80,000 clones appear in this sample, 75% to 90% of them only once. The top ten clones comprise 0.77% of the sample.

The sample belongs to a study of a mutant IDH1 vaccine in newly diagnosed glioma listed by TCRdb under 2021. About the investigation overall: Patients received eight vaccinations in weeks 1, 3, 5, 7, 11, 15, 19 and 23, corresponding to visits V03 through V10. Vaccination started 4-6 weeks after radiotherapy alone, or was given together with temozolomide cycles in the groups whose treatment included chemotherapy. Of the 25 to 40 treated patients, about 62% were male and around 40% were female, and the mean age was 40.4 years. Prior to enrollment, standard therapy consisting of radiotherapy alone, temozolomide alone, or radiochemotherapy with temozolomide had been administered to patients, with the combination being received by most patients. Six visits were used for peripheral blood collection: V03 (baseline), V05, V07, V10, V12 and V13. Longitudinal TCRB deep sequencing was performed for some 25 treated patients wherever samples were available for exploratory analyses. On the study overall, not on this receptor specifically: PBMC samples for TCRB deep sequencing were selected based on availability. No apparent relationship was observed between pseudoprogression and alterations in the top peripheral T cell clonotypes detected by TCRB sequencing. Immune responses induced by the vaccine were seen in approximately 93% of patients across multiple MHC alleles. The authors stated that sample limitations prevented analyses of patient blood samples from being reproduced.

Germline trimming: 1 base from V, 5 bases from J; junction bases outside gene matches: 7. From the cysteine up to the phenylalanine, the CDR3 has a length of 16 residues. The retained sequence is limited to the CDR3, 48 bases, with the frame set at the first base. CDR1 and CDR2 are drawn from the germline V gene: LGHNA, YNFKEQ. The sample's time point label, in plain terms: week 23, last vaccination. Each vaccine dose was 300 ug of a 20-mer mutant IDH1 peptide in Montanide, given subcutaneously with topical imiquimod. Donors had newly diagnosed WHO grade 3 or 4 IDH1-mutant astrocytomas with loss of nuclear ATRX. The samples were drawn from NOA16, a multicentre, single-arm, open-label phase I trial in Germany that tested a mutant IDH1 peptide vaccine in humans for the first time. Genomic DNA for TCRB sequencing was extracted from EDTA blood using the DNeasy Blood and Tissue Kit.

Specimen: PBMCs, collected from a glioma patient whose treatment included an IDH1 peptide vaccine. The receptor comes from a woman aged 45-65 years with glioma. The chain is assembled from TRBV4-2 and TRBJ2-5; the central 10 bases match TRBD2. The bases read TGTGCCAGCAGCCAAGGTCTAGCGGGAGTTCGGGAGACCCAGTACTTC. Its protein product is CASSQGLAGVRETQYF.